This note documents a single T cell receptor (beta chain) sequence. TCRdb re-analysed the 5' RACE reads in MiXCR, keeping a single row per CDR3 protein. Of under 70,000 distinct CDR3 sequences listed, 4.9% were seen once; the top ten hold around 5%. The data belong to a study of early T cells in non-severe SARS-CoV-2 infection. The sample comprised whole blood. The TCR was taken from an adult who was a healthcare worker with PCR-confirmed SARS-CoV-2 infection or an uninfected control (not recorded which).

The CDR3: CSARDPLAGGVNEQFF. In nucleotides, the CDR3 is TGCAGTGCTAGGGACCCTCTAGCGGGGGGTGTCAATGAGCAGTTCTTC. This rearrangement joins TRBV20-1 to TRBJ2-1, with 11 positions matching TRBD2. Germline V gives CDR1 DFQATT, CDR2 SNEGSKA (reference sequence). CDR3 length: 16 residues. Losses at the gene ends were 3 bases for V and 6 bases for J; bases not matched to a gene: 10.